One TCR beta chain is described in this entry. Which antigen it targets is not known. One base away there is no much larger clone; base qualities are not given. The data derive from a study of blood T cell repertoires in COVID-19 (dated by TCRdb to 2020 to 2022). Describing the broader study: Collaborator samples came from the United States, Italy and Spain and covered acute and convalescent phases of COVID-19. The prospective study material was composed of cDNA or gDNA derived from T cells, B-cell-depleted T cells, or PBMCs. Subjects who had been exposed to COVID-19, were actively infected with it, or had recovered from it provided the deeply sampled blood TCRbeta repertoires that made up the dataset. The repertoires were released in a freely available public database intended as a resource for research on the immune response to SARS-CoV-2. Samples came from the ongoing ImmuneRACE study (first 160 participants) plus 1,254 subjects from 6 global collaborators. Sample metadata almost always included a de-identified subject ID, COVID-19 status, age in years and sex. Where available, HLA class I and class II types were taken from metadata supplied by the sample provider and were not determined by assay-based typing. Broad study findings and their caveats: How much clinical and demographic metadata was included differed by source and by participant, and the metadata was provided uncurated.

Measured from the cysteine to the phenylalanine, the CDR3 is 14 residues long. Just CDR3 DNA is preserved here, 42 bases in frame from base 1. CDR1 and CDR2 are read off the germline V gene as MNHEY and SVGAGI. V ends up 6 bases short and J 2 bases short, with an unmatched junction base count of 2. The immunoSEQ Assay, a bias-controlled multiplex PCR, was used to amplify TCRbeta CDR3 regions from genomic DNA. Concerning the study's data processing: The number of nucleated cells in each sample was estimated from the amplification of reference gene primers within the assay. Sequence reads were collapsed and filtered to measure the absolute abundance of every unique TCRbeta CDR3 rearrangement. Productive Simpson clonality was computed per sample as the square root of Simpson's diversity index over productive rearrangements. TCRdb limited this immuneACCESS table to in-frame rearrangements with V and J called. A share of clones is missing; checked studies link under half to unresolved V genes, and the rest is unexplained. Clone size and V and J calls were adopted from that table, with D and trimming inferred from the DNA. The sample contains around 300,000 clones, approximately 86% of them found a single time. Jointly, the top ten make up roughly 2.3% of the sample.

Each collaborating institution followed its own protocols to collect whole blood in K2EDTA tubes. Collaborator samples were shipped for TCRbeta analysis as frozen whole blood, isolated PBMCs, or DNA extracted from either sample type. Sequencing used peripheral blood. This TCR was recovered from a man aged 18 to 30 with active or convalescent COVID-19. The chain joins TRBV6-5 to TRBJ2-3, and 10 junction bases match TRBD2. The DNA sequence reads TGTGCCAGCAGACTAGCGGGACCCACAGATACGCAGTATTTT. Its protein reads: CASRLAGPTDTQYF.